This record covers a single T cell receptor (beta chain). Its antigen remains unknown. Each donor was a healthy Caucasian individual from Russia, aged about 6 to 95. This CDR3 has 11 amino acids. Germline V gene sequence: CDR1 DFQATT, CDR2 SNEGSKA (reference sequence). These data belong to a study of blood T cells in healthy people across ages. Whole-study findings and limits: Unknown CMV status may confound age-related changes in expanded clones. A strong correlation was seen between TCR beta diversity and naive T cell percentage.

Then a second PCR, running roughly 7 to 11 cycles, was carried out with a sample-barcoded 5' primer and a J-beta primer mix. Through a template-switch adaptor with 12 random nucleotides, each cDNA molecule received a tag. MiXCR, applied by TCRdb to the 5' RACE reads, yields one record per CDR3 protein. The data show 1.5 million to 1.8 million distinct CDR3 sequences, approximately 43% seen once. This sequence originates from a woman aged 18-29 years in good health. The chain combines TRBV20-1 with TRBJ2-4; no clear D gene. The J call may be mistaken, given a closer DNA end match to TRBJ2-7. Source material: blood. CDR3 nucleotide sequence: TGCAGTGGCAATACCGGGTACGAGCAGTACTTC. Translating gives CSGNTGYEQYF.